The 6 T cell receptor beta chains below come from one sample, sequenced in a study of cytomegalovirus exposure and HLA in healthy donors. PCR used 60 Vbeta primers and 13 Jbeta primers. Clones were sequenced by immunoSEQ multiplex PCR, and TCRdb holds only the in-frame ones, with some missing. The sample consists of about 250,000 clones, approximately 70% of them appearing once. The sample taken for sequencing was PBMCs. These TCRs come from a female donor in good health and CMV-seronegative.

V usage is TRBV11-3 and J usage is TRBJ1-1, with 8 bases fitting TRBD1. Germline V lookup: CDR1 SGHNT, CDR2 YENEEA. The V gene end was trimmed by 1 base and the J gene end by 1 base; junction bases not matched to a gene: 2. This CDR3 contains 15 residues. The CDR3 sequence is CASSLVDRGNTEAFF. The CDR3 DNA reads as TGTGCCAGCAGCTTAGTAGACAGGGGGAACACTGAAGCTTTCTTT.

The genes are TRBV2 and TRBJ1-5; unclear D gene. V gave up 7 bases and J gave up 3 bases, with 10 bases separating them. This CDR3 is built from 13 residues. Germline assignment: CDR1 SNHLY and CDR2 FYNNEI. This CDR3 is CASNTDPNQPQHF. The CDR3 DNA sequence: TGTGCCAGCAATACAGATCCCAATCAGCCCCAGCATTTT.

This clone was counted a few times. The chain joins TRBV29-1 to TRBJ1-5; no firm D call. V was shortened by 5 bases and J by 2 bases, with 10 bases between the two germline ends. Germline CDR1 is SQVTM and CDR2 is ANQGSEA. The CDR3 extends over 13 amino acids. The CDR3 nucleotides are TGCAGCGTTTGTATCTCAGGCAATCAGCCCCAGCATTTT. It codes for CSVCISGNQPQHF.

The rearrangement uses TRBV5-8 and TRBJ2-5; D is ambiguous. The germline gives CDR1 SGHTS, CDR2 YDEGEE. The germline V and J ends were trimmed by 5 bases and 8 bases, with 10 bases remaining between them. The CDR3 loop spans 11 amino acids. The DNA of the CDR3 is TGTGCCAGCAGACCACACCACACCCAGTACTTC. Translation gives CASRPHHTQYF.

CDR3 DNA: TGTGCCAGCAGCTCCTACGCCGGGACACCACTCAATGAGCAGTTCTTC. Translated: CASSSYAGTPLNEQFF. The rearrangement uses TRBV7-8 and TRBJ2-1; a weak D match, TRBD1 (6 bases). Trimming cost V 4 bases and J 6 bases, with 19 bases left between them. Germline assignment: CDR1 SGHVS and CDR2 FQNEAQ. This CDR3 region has 16 residues.

V usage is TRBV19 and J usage is TRBJ2-1; 9 nucleotides align to TRBD1. V lost 6 bases and J lost 5; bases outside the gene matches: 8. The CDR3 sequence is 15 residues long. The germline V gene encodes CDR1 LNHDA and CDR2 SQIVND (reference sequence). CDR3 sequence: CASSRDRASNNEQFF. DNA of the CDR3: TGTGCCAGTAGCCGGGACAGGGCTTCCAACAATGAGCAGTTCTTC.